This T cell receptor beta chain derives from a study of CD4 and CD8 cells across lung adenocarcinoma regions. V was cut by 0 bases and J by 13 bases, with 22 bases left in between. Looked up from germline, CDR1 is MNHNS and CDR2 is SASEGT. This CDR3 is built from 16 residues. Localized lung adenocarcinoma, a non-small cell lung cancer, affected the donors. One entry per CDR3 protein, called by TCRdb with MiXCR from the PCR reads. Of some 11,000 distinct CDR3 sequences listed, around 63% are singletons. Sequencing was carried out using CD8+ T cells from the margin of a lung tumor. The TCR sequence derives from a male donor with lung adenocarcinoma. The CD4 and CD8 labels of this study may be unreliable. V and J are TRBV6-1 and TRBJ2-4; D is possibly TRBD1 or TRBD2 (5 bases each). The CDR3, as DNA: TGTGCCAGCAGTGAAGCCGGGACGTGGGCCAAGGATACGCAGTACTTC. Translated, it gives CASSEAGTWAKDTQYF.